This T cell receptor (beta chain) was found in a study of cytomegalovirus exposure and HLA in healthy donors. About the study: Researchers previously reported finding roughly 120 million unique TCR beta sequences from approximately 200 million T cells. General study points: The CMV antigen specificity of a few CMV-associated chains was confirmed through in vitro analysis. HLA alleles showed associations with some 15,000 TCR beta sequences in a later analysis, at a 0.05 false discovery rate.

Germline V gene data show CDR1 as SGDLS and CDR2 as YYNGEE. The V gene lost 2 bases and the J gene lost 6 bases, with 15 bases spanning the gap. CDR3 length: 15 residues. PCR used 60 Vbeta primers and 13 Jbeta primers. The assay was immunoSEQ multiplex PCR, and TCRdb's table has in-frame clones only and misses some. Counted here are about 120,000 clones, 9% to 10% occurring once; the ten biggest clones make up approximately 3%. A note on this clone: The antigen remains undetermined.

Sequenced sample: PBMCs. This TCR was recovered from a man aged 25-45 years in good health and CMV-seronegative. The chain combines TRBV9 with TRBJ2-1, with D tentatively TRBD1 (6 bases). DNA of the CDR3: TGTGCCAGCAGCGTCCAAGGGCAGGGGATCAATGAGCAGTTCTTC. It encodes CASSVQGQGINEQFF.